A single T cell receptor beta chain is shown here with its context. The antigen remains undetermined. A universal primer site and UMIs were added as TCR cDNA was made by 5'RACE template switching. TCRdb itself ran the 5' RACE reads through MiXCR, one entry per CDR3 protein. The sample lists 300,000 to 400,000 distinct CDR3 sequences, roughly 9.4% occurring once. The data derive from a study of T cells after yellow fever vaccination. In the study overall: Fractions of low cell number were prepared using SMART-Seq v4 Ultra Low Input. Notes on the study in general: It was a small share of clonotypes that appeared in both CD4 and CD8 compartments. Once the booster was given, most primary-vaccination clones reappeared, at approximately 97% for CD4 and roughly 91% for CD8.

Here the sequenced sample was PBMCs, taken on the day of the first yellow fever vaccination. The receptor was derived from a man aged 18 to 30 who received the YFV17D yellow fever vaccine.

CDR3 residues: CASSSTLLAGGYYEQYF. The CDR3 DNA sequence: TGTGCCAGCAGCTCGACGCTTCTAGCGGGGGGATACTACGAGCAGTACTTC. The chain couples TRBV11-2 to TRBJ2-7, with 11 bases identical to TRBD2. Trimming at V came to 4 bases and at J to 3 bases, leaving 11 bases not matched to a gene. Germline V lookup: CDR1 SGHAT, CDR2 FQNNGV. CDR3 size: 17 residues. The complete variable domain, with remaining parts taken from reference TRBV11-2 and TRBJ2-7, reads EAGVAQSPRYKIIEKRQSVAFWCNPISGHATLYWYQQILGQGPKLLIQFQNNGVVDDSQLPKDRFSAERLKGVDSTLKIQPAKLEDSAVYLCASSSTLLAGGYYEQYFGPGTRLTVT.